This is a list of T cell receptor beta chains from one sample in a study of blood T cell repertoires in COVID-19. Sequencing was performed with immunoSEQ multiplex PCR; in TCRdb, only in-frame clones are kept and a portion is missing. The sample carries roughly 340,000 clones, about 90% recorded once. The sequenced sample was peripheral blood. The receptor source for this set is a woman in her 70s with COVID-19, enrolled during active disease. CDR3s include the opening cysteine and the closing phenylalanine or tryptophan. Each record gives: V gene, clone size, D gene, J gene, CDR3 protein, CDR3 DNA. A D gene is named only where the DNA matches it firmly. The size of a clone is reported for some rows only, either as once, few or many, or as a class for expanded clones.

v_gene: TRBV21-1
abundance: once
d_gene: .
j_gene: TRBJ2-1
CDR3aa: CASTRGEFLRNEQFF
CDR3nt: TGTGCCAGCACCCGGGGGGAGTTTCTGAGGAATGAGCAGTTCTTC

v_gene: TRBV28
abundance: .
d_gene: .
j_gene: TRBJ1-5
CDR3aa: CASSFIFEGPNQPQHF
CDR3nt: TGTGCCAGCAGTTTTATCTTCGAGGGCCCCAATCAGCCCCAGCATTTT

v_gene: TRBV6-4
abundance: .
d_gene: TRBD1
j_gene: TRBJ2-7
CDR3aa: CASSARTGGLHEQYF
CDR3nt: TGTGCCAGCAGTGCCCGGACAGGGGGCCTTCACGAGCAGTACTTC

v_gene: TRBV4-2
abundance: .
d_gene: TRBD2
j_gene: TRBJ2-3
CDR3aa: CASNPAGGPADTQYF
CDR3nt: TGTGCCAGCAACCCAGCGGGGGGGCCTGCAGATACGCAGTATTTT

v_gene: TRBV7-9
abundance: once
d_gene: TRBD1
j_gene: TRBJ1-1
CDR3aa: CASSRAGTAIEAFF
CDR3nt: TGTGCCAGCTCCCGGGCCGGGACAGCAATTGAAGCTTTCTTT

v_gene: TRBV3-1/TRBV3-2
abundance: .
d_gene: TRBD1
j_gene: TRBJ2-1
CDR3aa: CASSPRGTYNEQFF
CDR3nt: TGTGCCAGCAGCCCCAGGGGGACCTACAATGAGCAGTTCTTC

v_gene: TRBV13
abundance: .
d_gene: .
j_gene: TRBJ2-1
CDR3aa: CASSPQEALYNEQFF
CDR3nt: TGTGCCAGCAGCCCCCAGGAGGCCCTATACAATGAGCAGTTCTTC

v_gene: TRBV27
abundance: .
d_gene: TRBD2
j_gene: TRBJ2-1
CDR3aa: CASSLSGSGGANEQFF
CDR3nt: TGTGCCAGCAGTTTATCGGGTAGCGGGGGGGCCAATGAGCAGTTCTTC

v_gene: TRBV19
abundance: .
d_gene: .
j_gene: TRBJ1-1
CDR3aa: CASSIGGTPEAFF
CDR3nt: TGTGCCAGTAGTATAGGAGGCACTCCTGAAGCTTTCTTT

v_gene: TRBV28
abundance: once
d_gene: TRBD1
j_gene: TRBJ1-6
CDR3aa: CASTLWENRGNSPLHF
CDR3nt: TGTGCCAGCACCCTTTGGGAGAACAGGGGTAATTCACCCCTCCACTTT

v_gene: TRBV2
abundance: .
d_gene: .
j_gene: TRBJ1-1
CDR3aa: CASSGGPNTEAFF
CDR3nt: TGTGCCAGCAGCGGGGGTCCGAACACTGAAGCTTTCTTT

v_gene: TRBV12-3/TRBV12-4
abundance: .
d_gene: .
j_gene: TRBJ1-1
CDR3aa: CASRRSGNTEAFF
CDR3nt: TGTGCCAGCAGGAGAAGCGGGAACACTGAAGCTTTCTTT

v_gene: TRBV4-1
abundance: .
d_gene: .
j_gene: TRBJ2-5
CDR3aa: CASSPLGGQETQYF
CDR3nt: TGCGCCAGCAGCCCCTTGGGGGGTCAAGAGACCCAGTACTTC

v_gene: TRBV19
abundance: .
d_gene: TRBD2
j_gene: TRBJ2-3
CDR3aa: CASSPYTGGLLSTDTQYF
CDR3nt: TGTGCCAGTAGTCCCTACACGGGGGGGCTTCTTTCGACAGATACGCAGTATTTT

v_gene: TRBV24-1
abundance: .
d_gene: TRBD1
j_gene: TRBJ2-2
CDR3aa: CATSAPWTGATGELFF
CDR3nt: TGTGCCACCAGTGCCCCTTGGACAGGAGCCACCGGGGAGCTGTTTTTT

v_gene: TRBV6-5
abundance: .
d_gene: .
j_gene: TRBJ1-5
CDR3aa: CASGGNQPQHF
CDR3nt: TGTGCCAGCGGGGGGAATCAGCCCCAGCATTTT

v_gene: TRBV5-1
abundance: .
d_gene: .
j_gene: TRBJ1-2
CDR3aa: CASSLAGNGYTF
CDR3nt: TGCGCCAGCAGCTTAGCAGGGAATGGCTACACCTTC

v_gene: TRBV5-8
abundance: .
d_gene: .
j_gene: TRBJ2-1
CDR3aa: CASSPRGHTSSYNEQFF
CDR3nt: TGTGCCAGCAGCCCGAGGGGACACACTAGCTCCTACAATGAGCAGTTCTTC

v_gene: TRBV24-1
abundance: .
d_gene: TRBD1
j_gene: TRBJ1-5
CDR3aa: CATSSGTGGRSNQPQHF
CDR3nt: TGTGCCACCTCTTCCGGGACAGGGGGTAGGAGCAATCAGCCCCAGCATTTT

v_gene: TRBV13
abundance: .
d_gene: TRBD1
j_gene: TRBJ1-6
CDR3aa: CASRPTRGSGGNSPLHF
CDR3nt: TGTGCCAGCAGGCCCACCAGGGGGTCGGGAGGGAATTCACCCCTCCACTTT

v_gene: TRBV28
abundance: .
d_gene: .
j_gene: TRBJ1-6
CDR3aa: CASSFARLNSPLHF
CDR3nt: TGTGCCAGCAGCTTCGCGAGGCTCAATTCACCCCTCCACTTT

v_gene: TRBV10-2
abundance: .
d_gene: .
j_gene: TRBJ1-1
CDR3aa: CASSPSGNEAFF
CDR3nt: TGCGCCAGCAGCCCTTCGGGTAATGAAGCTTTCTTT

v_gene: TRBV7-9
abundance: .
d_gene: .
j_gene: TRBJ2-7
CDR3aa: CASSLKPYEQYF
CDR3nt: TGTGCCAGCAGCTTAAAGCCCTACGAGCAGTACTTC

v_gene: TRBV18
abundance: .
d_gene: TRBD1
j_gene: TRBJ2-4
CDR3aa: CASSPPQGEFKNIQYF
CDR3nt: TGTGCCAGCTCACCACCACAGGGGGAATTTAAAAACATTCAGTACTTC

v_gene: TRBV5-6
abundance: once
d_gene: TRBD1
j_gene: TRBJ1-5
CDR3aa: CASSRGQGMQPQHF
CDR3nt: TGTGCCAGCAGCCGGGGACAGGGGATGCAGCCCCAGCATTTT

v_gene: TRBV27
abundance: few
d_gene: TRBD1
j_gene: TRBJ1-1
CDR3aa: CASSSGQGRRAFF
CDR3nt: TGTGCCAGCAGTTCAGGACAGGGTCGAAGAGCTTTCTTT

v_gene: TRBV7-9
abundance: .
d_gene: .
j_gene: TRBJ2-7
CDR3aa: CASSLSLGSVGEQYF
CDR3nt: TGTGCCAGCAGCTTGAGCCTCGGGAGCGTTGGCGAGCAGTACTTC

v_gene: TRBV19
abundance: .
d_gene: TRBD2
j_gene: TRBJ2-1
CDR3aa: CASSPAGGSSYNEQFF
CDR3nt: TGTGCCAGTAGTCCCGCGGGGGGCAGCTCCTACAATGAGCAGTTCTTC

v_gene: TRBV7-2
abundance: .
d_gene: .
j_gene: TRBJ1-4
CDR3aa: CASSIQGSINEKLFF
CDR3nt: TGTGCCAGCAGTATTCAGGGCTCCATTAATGAAAAACTGTTTTTT

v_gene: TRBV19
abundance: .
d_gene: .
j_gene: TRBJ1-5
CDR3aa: CASSISGVGNQPQHF
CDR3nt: TGTGCCAGTAGTATATCAGGTGTTGGCAATCAGCCCCAGCATTTT

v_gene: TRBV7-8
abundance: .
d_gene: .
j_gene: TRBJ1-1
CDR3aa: CASSFWGQRQEAFF
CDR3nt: TGTGCCAGCAGCTTTTGGGGCCAGCGACAGGAAGCTTTCTTT

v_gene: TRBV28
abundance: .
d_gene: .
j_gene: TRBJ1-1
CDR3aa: CASWRNTEAFF
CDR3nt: TGTGCCAGCTGGAGGAACACTGAAGCTTTCTTT

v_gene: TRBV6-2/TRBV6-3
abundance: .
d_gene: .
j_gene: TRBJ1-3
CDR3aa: CASSSPRSGNTIYF
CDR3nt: TGTGCCAGCAGTTCCCCGCGCTCTGGAAACACCATATATTTT